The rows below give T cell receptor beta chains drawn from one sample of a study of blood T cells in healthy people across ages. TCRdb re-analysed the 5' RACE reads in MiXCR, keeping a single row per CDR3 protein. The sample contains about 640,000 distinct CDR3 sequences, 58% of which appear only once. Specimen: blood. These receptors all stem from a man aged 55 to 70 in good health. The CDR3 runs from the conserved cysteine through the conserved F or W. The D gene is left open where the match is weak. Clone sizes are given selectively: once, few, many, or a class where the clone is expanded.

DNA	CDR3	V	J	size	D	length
TGCAGCGTTCCCGGGGGGGTGTCAGAGACCCAGTACTTC	CSVPGGVSETQYF	TRBV29-1	TRBJ2-5	-	TRBD2	13
TGCAGTGCTGGAACAGGGAGGGGCTACACCTTC	CSAGTGRGYTF	TRBV20-1	TRBJ1-2	-	-	11
TGTGCCACCAGCAGAGATGGAGGGTTTGGCTCACCCCTCCACTTT	CATSRDGGFGSPLHF	TRBV15	TRBJ1-6	-	-	15
TGCGCCAGCAGCTTGACAGCCGCCAGCGGAACCTACTACGAGCAGTACTTC	CASSLTAASGTYYEQYF	TRBV5-1	TRBJ2-7	few	-	17
TGTGCCAGCAGGGGAGGGCCGAACATTCAGTACTTC	CASRGGPNIQYF	TRBV2	TRBJ2-4	few	TRBD2	12
TGTGCCAGCAGCCCTCACTCTGGGGCCAACGTCCTGACTTTC	CASSPHSGANVLTF	TRBV9	TRBJ2-6	few	-	14
TGTGCCAGCAGCTTGGGTCACACGAACACTGAAGCTTTCTTT	CASSLGHTNTEAFF	TRBV5-5	TRBJ1-1	once	-	14
TGCAGTGCTAGAAGTCAAAATACGCAGTATTTT	CSARSQNTQYF	TRBV20-1	TRBJ2-3	once	-	11
TGTGCCAGCAGTTACGGTGGCAGCAATCAGCCCCAGCATTTT	CASSYGGSNQPQHF	TRBV6-2/TRBV6-3	TRBJ1-5	few	-	14
TGTGCCAGCAGTTCACCCATCCAGGGCCGGGAGACCCAGTACTTC	CASSSPIQGRETQYF	TRBV27	TRBJ2-5	few	-	15
TGTGCCAGCAGCTTAGATCGAAGACAGGCATGGACCCAGTACTTC	CASSLDRRQAWTQYF	TRBV11-2	TRBJ2-5	once	-	15
TGCGCCAGCAGCCAGAGCGGCTTCCAAGAGACCCAGTACTTC	CASSQSGFQETQYF	TRBV4-3	TRBJ2-5	-	-	14
TGCGCCAGCAGCCAAGAGGGGCGGGCGGTAGATACGCAGTATTTT	CASSQEGRAVDTQYF	TRBV4-1	TRBJ2-3	-	-	15
TGTGCCAGCAGCTGGACAGGGGATAGGTTTCAGCCCCAGCATTTT	CASSWTGDRFQPQHF	TRBV5-5	TRBJ1-5	-	TRBD1	15
TGTGCCAGCAGCGGGGATAGCGGGGGCCAAGAGACCCAGTACTTC	CASSGDSGGQETQYF	TRBV9	TRBJ2-5	-	TRBD2	15
TGCAGTGCTACACCTTTCACTAGCGGGGGGGCGGAGACCCAGTACTTC	CSATPFTSGGAETQYF	TRBV20-1	TRBJ2-5	-	TRBD2	16
TGTGCCAGCAGTTCCGCCCCTTGGGAAGCTTTCTTT	CASSSAPWEAFF	TRBV25-1	TRBJ1-1	once	-	12
TGTGCCAGCAGCTTAGACAGGGGGCCCAATCAGCCCCAGCATTTT	CASSLDRGPNQPQHF	TRBV7-2	TRBJ1-5	-	TRBD1	15
TGCAGTGCTAGTGGGACAGCAGGGGCGGCAGATACGCAGTATTTT	CSASGTAGAADTQYF	TRBV20-1	TRBJ2-3	-	TRBD1	15
TGTGCCAGCAGCTTGGAAGGGGAGGTCTCCTACGAGCAGTACTTC	CASSLEGEVSYEQYF	TRBV5-6	TRBJ2-7	-	-	15
TGTGCCAGCAGCGTAGTAGCGGCTGGGGATGAGCAGTTCTTC	CASSVVAAGDEQFF	TRBV9	TRBJ2-1	-	-	14
TGTGCCAGCAGTTTATTGGGACAGGGGGGTCACGAGCAGTACTTC	CASSLLGQGGHEQYF	TRBV27	TRBJ2-7	-	TRBD1	15
TGTGCCAGCAGCTCTTACAGGGGAGTGAGCGACGAGCAGTACTTC	CASSSYRGVSDEQYF	TRBV7-9	TRBJ2-7	-	TRBD1	15
TGCGCCAGCAGCTTGGCCGAAGGGGCGGGCGAGCAGTTCTTC	CASSLAEGAGEQFF	TRBV5-1	TRBJ2-1	-	-	14
TGTGCCAGCAGCCAAGAGGCCAGGTGGTTGGGAGGCTACACCTTC	CASSQEARWLGGYTF	TRBV3-1	TRBJ1-2	-	-	15
TGTGCCAGCAGCCCCGGTCGAGGGAGACAGGGAGAGACCCAGTACTTC	CASSPGRGRQGETQYF	TRBV3-1	TRBJ2-5	-	TRBD1	16
TGCAGTGCTCCGTCCGCCGGGGCGGGTTGGGAGACCCAGTACTTC	CSAPSAGAGWETQYF	TRBV20-1	TRBJ2-5	-	-	15
TGTGCCAGCAGTTTAATTCTCGGATTCAATCAGCCCCAGCATTTT	CASSLILGFNQPQHF	TRBV28	TRBJ1-5	-	-	15
TGCGCCAGCAGTGCCCCGGGAAGCGGCTATGGCTACACCTTC	CASSAPGSGYGYTF	TRBV10-1	TRBJ1-2	-	-	14
TGTGCCAGTAGTATAGGCGGCACAGGAGCCTACGAGCAGTACTTC	CASSIGGTGAYEQYF	TRBV19	TRBJ2-7	few	-	15
TGCGCCAGCCGCTCGACGGTGTCGAACACTGAAGCTTTCTTT	CASRSTVSNTEAFF	TRBV5-1	TRBJ1-1	-	-	14
TGCGCCAGCAGCCAAAACGGACTAGCGGGCCTCCAAGAGACCCAGTACTTC	CASSQNGLAGLQETQYF	TRBV4-1	TRBJ2-5	-	TRBD2	17
TGCAGCGCCCGGACAGGGGGGACGCAGTATTTT	CSARTGGTQYF	TRBV29-1	TRBJ2-3	-	TRBD1	11
TGCAGTGCTAGAGGCCCCCCGCGGGGGGGTTACAATGAGCAGTTCTTC	CSARGPPRGGYNEQFF	TRBV20-1	TRBJ2-1	-	TRBD2	16
TGCGCCAGCAGCTTGGCCCCGGGTAGCAATGAGCAGTACTTC	CASSLAPGSNEQYF	TRBV5-1	TRBJ2-7	-	-	14
TGTGCCAGCAGACAAGGGGGCAGTGCTATGAACACTGAAGCTTTCTTT	CASRQGGSAMNTEAFF	TRBV13	TRBJ1-1	-	TRBD1	16
TGTGCCAGCAGTGGTACAGGACAGGTTACAGATGAGCAGTTCTTC	CASSGTGQVTDEQFF	TRBV6-2/TRBV6-3	TRBJ2-1	-	TRBD1	15
TGCAGTTACGGCGTCAATGAGCAGTTCTTC	CSYGVNEQFF	TRBV20-1	TRBJ2-1	few	-	10
TGCGCCAGCAGCCTCTCGGGGGGTGGAGTTCGGTACGAGCAGTACTTC	CASSLSGGGVRYEQYF	TRBV5-1	TRBJ2-7	-	TRBD2	16
TGTTCCAGCTGGGGGGCATGGGATGAGCAGTTCTTC	CSSWGAWDEQFF	TRBV6-1	TRBJ2-1	-	-	12
TGTGCCAGCAGCTCGGGACAGGGGGCAGGGGACGAGCAGTACTTC	CASSSGQGAGDEQYF	TRBV7-2	TRBJ2-7	once	TRBD1	15
TGTGCCAGCAGTCGGGCGGGCGGCGAAAACTATGGCTACACCTTC	CASSRAGGENYGYTF	TRBV27	TRBJ1-2	-	-	15
TGTGCCAGCAGCTTGAGGGCAGGGGGCGCGCGTTGGGAGACCCAGTACTTC	CASSLRAGGARWETQYF	TRBV5-6	TRBJ2-5	-	TRBD1	17
TGTGCCAGCAGCAAAAAGGGGAGTTTACCCGCAGATACGCAGTATTTT	CASSKKGSLPADTQYF	TRBV21-1	TRBJ2-3	-	-	16
TGTGCCAGCAGCTTAGATGGGGGAGGGGGTATCCATGAGCAGTTCTTC	CASSLDGGGGIHEQFF	TRBV11-2	TRBJ2-1	-	-	16
TGCAGCATTGAAGATGGACAGGGGCTCTACGAGCAGTACTTC	CSIEDGQGLYEQYF	TRBV29-1	TRBJ2-7	-	TRBD1	14
TGTGCCAGCAGCCTCCTACAGGGGGCCCTCCACTTT	CASSLLQGALHF	TRBV7-9	TRBJ1-6	-	TRBD1	12